This TCR beta chain emerged from a study of control samples from healthy donors and cancer patients. Germline V lookup: CDR1 SGHVS, CDR2 FQNEAQ. V dropped 6 bases and J dropped 1; count of bases not matched to a gene: 12. There are 17 residues in the CDR3. Profiling relied on immunoSEQ multiplex PCR, and the TCRdb table lists in-frame clones only, not all of them. The sample has roughly 400,000 clones, 90% seen once. Material for sequencing was PBMCs. The chain couples TRBV7-8 to TRBJ1-1; TRBD1 aligns across 9 bases. The receptor comes from a man aged 40-49 years with head and neck cancer. This CDR3 is CASRPFRGQGKNTEAFF. The CDR3 DNA sequence: TGTGCCAGCAGACCATTCCGGGGACAGGGAAAGAACACTGAAGCTTTCTTT.